Shown below are 2 T cell receptor beta chains from a single sample sequenced in a study of neurological immune-mediated disorders. TCRdb fed the 5' RACE reads into MiXCR, producing one record per CDR3 protein. Among about 58,000 distinct CDR3 sequences listed, roughly 4% were seen once. Sequencing input: PBMCs. These receptors were obtained from a man aged 25 to 40 with multiple sclerosis.

The table lists this clonotype with many counts. The rearrangement joins TRBV2 to TRBJ1-1; D gene unclear. The germline V gene encodes CDR1 SNHLY and CDR2 FYNNEI. Trimming cost V 7 bases and J 8 bases, with 14 bases left between them. CDR3 length equals 12 residues. The CDR3 DNA follows: TGTGCCAGCATCAGACGCGGTGCCGAAGCTTTCTTT. Translating gives CASIRRGAEAFF.

This clonotype was detected ten times or more. The chain is built from TRBV18 and TRBJ2-2; possibly TRBD2 for D (6 bases). With 6 bases removed from V and 6 bases from J, the gap between germline ends came to 11 bases. This CDR3 is 13 amino acids long. Germline CDR1 KGHSH, CDR2 LQKENI. Here the CDR3 DNA reads TGTGCCAGCTCGGCCAGGGAGGCCGGGGAGCTGTTTTTT. Protein sequence: CASSAREAGELFF.